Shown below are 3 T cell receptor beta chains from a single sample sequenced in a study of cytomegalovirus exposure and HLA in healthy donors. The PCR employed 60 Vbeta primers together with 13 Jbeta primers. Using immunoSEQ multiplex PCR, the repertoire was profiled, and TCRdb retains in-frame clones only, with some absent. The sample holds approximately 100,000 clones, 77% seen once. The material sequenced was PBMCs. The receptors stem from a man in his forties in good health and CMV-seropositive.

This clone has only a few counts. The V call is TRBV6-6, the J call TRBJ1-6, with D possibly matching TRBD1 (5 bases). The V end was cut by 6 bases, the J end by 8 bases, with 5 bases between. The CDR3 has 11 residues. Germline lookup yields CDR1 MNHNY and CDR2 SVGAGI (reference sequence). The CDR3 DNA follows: TGTGCCAGCAGCAGGGATTCACCCCTCCACTTT. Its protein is CASSRDSPLHF.

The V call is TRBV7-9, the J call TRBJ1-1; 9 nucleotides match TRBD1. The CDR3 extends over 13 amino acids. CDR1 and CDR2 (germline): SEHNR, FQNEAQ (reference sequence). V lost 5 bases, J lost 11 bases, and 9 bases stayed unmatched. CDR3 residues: CASSEGDRAEAFF. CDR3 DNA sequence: TGTGCCAGCAGCGAGGGGGACAGGGCGGAGGCTTTCTTT.

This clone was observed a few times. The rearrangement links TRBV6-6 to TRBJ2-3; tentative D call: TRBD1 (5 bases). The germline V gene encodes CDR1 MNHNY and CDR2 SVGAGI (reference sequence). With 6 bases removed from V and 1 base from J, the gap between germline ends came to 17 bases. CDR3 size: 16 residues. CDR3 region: CASRNPGHRGTDTQYF. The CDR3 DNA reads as TGTGCCAGCAGGAATCCCGGACACCGAGGCACAGATACGCAGTATTTT.